This T cell receptor beta chain was profiled in a study of CD8 T cells in ankylosing spondylitis. This clonotype was recorded many times. Its cognate antigen is unknown. TCRdb analysed the 5' RACE reads with MiXCR anew, one entry per CDR3 protein. The data show about 160,000 distinct CDR3 sequences, 9.5% to 10% seen once. Study results and caveats: A TCR beta motif of 7 to 9 highly homologous variants seemed to mark ankylosing spondylitis blood. Reportedly, disease-linked clones are significantly enriched in ankylosing spondylitis patients' matched synovial fluid.

This CDR3 spans 15 amino acids. J lost 2 bases, V lost 4 bases, and 3 bases had no gene match. CDR1 SGHAT and CDR2 FQNNGV come from the germline V gene. The chain is built from TRBV11-2 and TRBJ2-5; 11 nucleotides line up with TRBD2. The sequence derives from a female donor with ankylosing spondylitis or in good health (not recorded which). Sequencing was carried out using blood, either unsorted or a sorted T cell fraction (not recorded which). CDR3 amino acids: CASSSWTSGQETQYF. In DNA form, the CDR3 reads TGTGCCAGCAGCTCGTGGACTAGCGGGCAAGAGACCCAGTACTTC.